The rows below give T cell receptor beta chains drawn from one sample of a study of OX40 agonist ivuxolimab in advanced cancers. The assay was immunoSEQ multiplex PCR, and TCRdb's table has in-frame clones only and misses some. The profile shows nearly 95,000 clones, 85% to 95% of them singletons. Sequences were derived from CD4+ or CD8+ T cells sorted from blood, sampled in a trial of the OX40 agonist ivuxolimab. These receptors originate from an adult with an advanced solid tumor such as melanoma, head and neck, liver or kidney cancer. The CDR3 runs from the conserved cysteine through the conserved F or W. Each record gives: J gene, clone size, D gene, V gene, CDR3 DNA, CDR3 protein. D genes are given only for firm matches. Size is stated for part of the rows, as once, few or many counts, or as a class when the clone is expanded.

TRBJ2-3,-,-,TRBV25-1,TGTGCCAGCAGTGTAAGCGAGGGAGAAAGCACAGATACGCAGTATTTT,CASSVSEGESTDTQYF
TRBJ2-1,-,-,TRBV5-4,TGTGCCAGCAGCTTGTCAGGGTCCGATGAGCAGTTCTTC,CASSLSGSDEQFF
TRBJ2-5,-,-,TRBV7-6,TGTGCCAGCAGCTTAGAAAGCTTAGGGGCAGGGCAGGGAGAGACCCAGTACTTC,CASSLESLGAGQGETQYF
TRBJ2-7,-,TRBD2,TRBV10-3,TGTGCCATCAGGTGGGGACTAGCGGTCCCCTACGAGCAGTACTTC,CAIRWGLAVPYEQYF
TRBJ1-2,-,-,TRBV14,TGTGCCAGCAGCCAAGATCATTACAGAGCTAACTATGGCTACACCTTC,CASSQDHYRANYGYTF
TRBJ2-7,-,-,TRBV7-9,TGTGCCAGCAGCTTTAAACAGGGCCTCTACGAGCAGTACTTC,CASSFKQGLYEQYF
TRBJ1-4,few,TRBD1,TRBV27,TGTGCCAGCAGCTACCGGGACAGTCGTGAAAAACTGTTTTTT,CASSYRDSREKLFF
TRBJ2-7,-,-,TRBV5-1,TGCGCCAGCAGCCAGGACTACGAGCAGTACTTC,CASSQDYEQYF
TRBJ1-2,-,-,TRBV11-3,TGTGCCAGCAGCTTAGGGGGCCCGGTTACGGATGGCTACACCTTC,CASSLGGPVTDGYTF
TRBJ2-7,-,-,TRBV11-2,TGTGCCAGCAGCCCCGACGGGACCTACGAGCAGTACTTC,CASSPDGTYEQYF
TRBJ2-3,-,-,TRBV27,TGTGCCAGCAGTTGGGGATCTCCTAGCACAGATACGCAGTATTTT,CASSWGSPSTDTQYF
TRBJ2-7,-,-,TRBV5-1,TGCGCCAGCAGTGGGAGTAATCCCTACGAGCAGTACTTC,CASSGSNPYEQYF
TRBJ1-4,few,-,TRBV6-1,TGTGCCAGCCTCGGACACGGCAAACTGTTTTTT,CASLGHGKLFF
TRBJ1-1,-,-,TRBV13,TGTGCCAGCAGTTATGGGGGGCGCGACACTGAAGCTTTCTTT,CASSYGGRDTEAFF
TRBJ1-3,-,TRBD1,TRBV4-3,TGCGCCAGCAGCCAAGATGGGACAGGCCAACTCTTT,CASSQDGTGQLF
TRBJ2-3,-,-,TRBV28,TGTGCCAGCAGTTTAAGAGGGGCGGCAGATACGCAGTATTTT,CASSLRGAADTQYF
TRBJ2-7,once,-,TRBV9,TGTGCCAGCAGCCCATATGGGGACGAGCAGTACTTC,CASSPYGDEQYF
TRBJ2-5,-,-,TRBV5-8,TGTGCCAGCAGCTTGGGATTGGGGGCGCCCGGGGGCCAGTACTTC,CASSLGLGAPGGQYF
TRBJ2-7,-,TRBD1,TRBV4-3,TGCGCCAGCAGCCAGGACAGGGGCTACGAGCAGTACTTC,CASSQDRGYEQYF
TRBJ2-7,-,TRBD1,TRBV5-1,TGCGCCAGCAGCTTGGCCGGGACAGGGGAATACGAGCAGTACTTC,CASSLAGTGEYEQYF